This T cell receptor beta chain was identified during a study of blood T cell repertoires in COVID-19. About the study: Acute-phase and convalescent COVID-19 samples originated in the United States, Italy and Spain. T cells, B-cell-depleted T cells, or PBMCs provided the cDNA or gDNA that served as material.

Original processing methods: Using reference gene primer amplification, nucleated cell counts were estimated. Method: immunoSEQ multiplex PCR; TCRdb's copy keeps in-frame clones and lacks some. From that table come the V and J calls and clone size; the DNA was used to work out D and trimming. The repertoire consists of over 200,000 clones, with around 79% occurring once and the leading ten covering about 3.1%. V was pared by 0 bases and J by 1 base, with 9 bases between. CDR3 length equals 15 residues. Per the germline V gene, CDR1 is KGHSH and CDR2 is LQKENI. The chain couples TRBV18 to TRBJ1-1, with D uncertain. The sequenced sample was peripheral blood. This clonotype was sampled from a woman of 80 years or more with acute or convalescent COVID-19. CDR3 loop: CASSPPSRRNTEAFF. Here the CDR3 DNA reads TGTGCCAGCTCACCACCGTCCAGGCGGAACACTGAAGCTTTCTTT.